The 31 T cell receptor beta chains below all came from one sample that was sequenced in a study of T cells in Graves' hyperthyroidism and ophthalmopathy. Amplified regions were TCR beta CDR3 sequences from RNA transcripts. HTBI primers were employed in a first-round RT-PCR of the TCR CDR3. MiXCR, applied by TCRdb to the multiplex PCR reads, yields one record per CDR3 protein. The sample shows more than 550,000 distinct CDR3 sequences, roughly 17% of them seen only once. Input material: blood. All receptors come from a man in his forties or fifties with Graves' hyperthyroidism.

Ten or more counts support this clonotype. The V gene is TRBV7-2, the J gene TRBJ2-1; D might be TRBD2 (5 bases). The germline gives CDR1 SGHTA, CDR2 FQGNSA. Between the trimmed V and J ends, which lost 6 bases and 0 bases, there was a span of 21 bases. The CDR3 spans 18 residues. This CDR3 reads CASSLMYVAQSSYNEQFF. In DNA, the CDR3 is TGTGCCAGCAGTCTTATGTACGTAGCGCAGAGCTCCTACAATGAGCAGTTCTTC.

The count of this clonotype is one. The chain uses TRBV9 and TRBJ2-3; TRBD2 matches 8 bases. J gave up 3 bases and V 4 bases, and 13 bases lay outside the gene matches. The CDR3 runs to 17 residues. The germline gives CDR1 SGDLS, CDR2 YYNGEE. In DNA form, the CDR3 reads TGTGCCAGCAGCACATCCACTAGCGGAGGGGGGACAGATACGCAGTATTTT. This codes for CASSTSTSGGGTDTQYF. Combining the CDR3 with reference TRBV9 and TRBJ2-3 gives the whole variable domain DSGVTQTPKHLITATGQRVTLRCSPRSGDLSVYWYQQSLDQGLQFLIQYYNGEERAKGNILERFSAQQFPDLHSELNLSSLELGDSALYFCASSTSTSGGGTDTQYFGPGTRLTVL.

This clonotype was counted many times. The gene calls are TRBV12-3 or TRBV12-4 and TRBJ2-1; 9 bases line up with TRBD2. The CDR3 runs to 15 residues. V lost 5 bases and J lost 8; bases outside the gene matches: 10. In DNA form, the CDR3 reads TGTGCCAGCAGTCCCCGCCTAGCGGGAATGCATGAGCAGTTCTTC. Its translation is CASSPRLAGMHEQFF.

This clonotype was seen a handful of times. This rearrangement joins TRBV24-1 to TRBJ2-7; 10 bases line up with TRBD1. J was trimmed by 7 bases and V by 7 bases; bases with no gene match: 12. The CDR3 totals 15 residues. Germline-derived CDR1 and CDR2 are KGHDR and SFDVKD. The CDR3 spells CATRPGTGALEEQYF. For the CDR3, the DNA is TGTGCCACCAGACCCGGGACAGGGGCCCTCGAAGAGCAGTACTTC.

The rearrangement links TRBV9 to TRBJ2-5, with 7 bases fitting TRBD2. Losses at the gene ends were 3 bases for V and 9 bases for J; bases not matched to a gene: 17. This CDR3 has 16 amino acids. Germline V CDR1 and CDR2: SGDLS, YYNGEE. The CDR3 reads CASSESGGSLWEAQYF. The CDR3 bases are TGTGCCAGCAGCGAATCAGGCGGGAGTCTTTGGGAGGCCCAGTACTTC.

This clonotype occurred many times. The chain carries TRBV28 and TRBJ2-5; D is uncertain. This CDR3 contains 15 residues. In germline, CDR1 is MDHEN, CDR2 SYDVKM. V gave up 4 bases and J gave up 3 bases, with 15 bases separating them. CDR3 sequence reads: CASSSFSVGKETQYF. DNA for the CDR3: TGTGCCAGCAGTTCATTTTCGGTAGGGAAAGAGACCCAGTACTTC. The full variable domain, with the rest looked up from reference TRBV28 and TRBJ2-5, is DVKVTQSSRYLVKRTGEKVFLECVQDMDHENMFWYRQDPGLGLRLIYFSYDVKMKEKGDIPEGYSVSREKKERFSLILESASTNQTSMYLCASSSFSVGKETQYFGPGTRLLVL.

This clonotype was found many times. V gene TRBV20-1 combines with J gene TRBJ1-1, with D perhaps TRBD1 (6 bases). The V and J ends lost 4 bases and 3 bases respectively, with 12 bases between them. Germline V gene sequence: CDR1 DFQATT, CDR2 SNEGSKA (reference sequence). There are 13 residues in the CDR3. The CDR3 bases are TGCAGTGCTACCGATAAGGGGGACACTGAAGCTTTCTTT. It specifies CSATDKGDTEAFF.

The CDR3 is CSVCYRTCEKLFF. The CDR3 bases are TGCAGCGTTTGTTACAGGACTTGTGAAAAACTGTTTTTT. The chain employs TRBV29-1 and TRBJ1-4; D perhaps matches TRBD1 (5 bases). This CDR3 has 13 residues. Germline values: CDR1 SQVTM, CDR2 ANQGSEA. V was trimmed by 5 bases and J by 7 bases, leaving 14 bases between them.

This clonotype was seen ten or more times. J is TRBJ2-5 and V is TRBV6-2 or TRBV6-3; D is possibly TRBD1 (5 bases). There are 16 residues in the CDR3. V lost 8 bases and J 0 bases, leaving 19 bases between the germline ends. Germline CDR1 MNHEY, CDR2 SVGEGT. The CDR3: CASRLVGGRDQETQYF. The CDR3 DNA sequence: TGTGCCAGCCGGTTAGTTGGCGGCAGGGACCAAGAGACCCAGTACTTC.

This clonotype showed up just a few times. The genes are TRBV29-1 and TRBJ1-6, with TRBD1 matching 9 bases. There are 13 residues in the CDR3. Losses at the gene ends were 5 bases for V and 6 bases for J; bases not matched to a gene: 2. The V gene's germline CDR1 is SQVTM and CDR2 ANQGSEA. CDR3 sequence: CSVKTGGNSPLHF. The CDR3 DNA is TGCAGCGTTAAGACAGGGGGTAATTCACCCCTCCACTTT.

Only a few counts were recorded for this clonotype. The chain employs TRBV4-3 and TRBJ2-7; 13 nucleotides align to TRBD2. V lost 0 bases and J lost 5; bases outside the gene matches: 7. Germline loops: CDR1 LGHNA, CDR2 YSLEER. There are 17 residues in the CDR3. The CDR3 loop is CASSQDTRGLAGDEQYF. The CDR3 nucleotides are TGCGCCAGCAGCCAAGATACCAGAGGACTAGCGGGGGACGAGCAGTACTTC.

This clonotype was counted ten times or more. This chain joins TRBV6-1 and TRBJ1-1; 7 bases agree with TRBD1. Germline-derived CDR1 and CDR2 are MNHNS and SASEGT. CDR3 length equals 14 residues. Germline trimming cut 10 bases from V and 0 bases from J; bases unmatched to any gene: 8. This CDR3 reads CAILGQIMNTEAFF. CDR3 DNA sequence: TGTGCCATCTTGGGACAGATCATGAACACTGAAGCTTTCTTT.

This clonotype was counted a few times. CDR3 in amino acids: CSAGQGLSYEQYF. The CDR3 region has the DNA TGCAGTGCTGGACAGGGTCTTTCCTACGAGCAGTACTTC. The chain carries TRBV20-1 and TRBJ2-7; 8 nucleotides agree with TRBD1. The ends lost 5 bases at V and 1 base at J; junction bases unmatched: 4. Germline CDR1 reads DFQATT; CDR2 reads SNEGSKA (reference sequence). The CDR3 extends over 13 amino acids.

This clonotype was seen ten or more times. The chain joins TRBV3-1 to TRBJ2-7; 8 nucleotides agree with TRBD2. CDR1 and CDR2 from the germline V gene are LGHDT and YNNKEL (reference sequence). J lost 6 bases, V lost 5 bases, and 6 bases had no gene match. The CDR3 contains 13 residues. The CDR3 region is CASSKAGVGEQYF. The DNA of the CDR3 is TGTGCCAGCAGCAAAGCGGGAGTGGGCGAGCAGTACTTC.

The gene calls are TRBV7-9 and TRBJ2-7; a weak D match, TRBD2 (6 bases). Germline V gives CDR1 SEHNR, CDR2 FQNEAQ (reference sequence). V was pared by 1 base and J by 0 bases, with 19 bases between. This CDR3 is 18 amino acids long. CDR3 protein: CASSLGVWGVDTSYEQYF. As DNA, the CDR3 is TGTGCCAGCAGCTTAGGGGTGTGGGGGGTAGATACCTCCTACGAGCAGTACTTC.

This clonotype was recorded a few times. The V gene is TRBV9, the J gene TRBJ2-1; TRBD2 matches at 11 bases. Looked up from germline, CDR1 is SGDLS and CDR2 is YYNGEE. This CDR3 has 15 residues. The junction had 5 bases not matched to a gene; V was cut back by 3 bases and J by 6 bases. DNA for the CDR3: TGTGCCAGCAGCGCGGGACTAGCGGTGGTCAATGAGCAGTTCTTC. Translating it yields CASSAGLAVVNEQFF.

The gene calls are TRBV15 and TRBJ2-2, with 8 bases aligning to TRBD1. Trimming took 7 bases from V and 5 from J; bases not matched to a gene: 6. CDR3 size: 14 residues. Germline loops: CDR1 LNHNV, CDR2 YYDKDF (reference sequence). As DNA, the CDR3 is TGTGCCACCACTAGGACAGGGCGGACCGGGGAGCTGTTTTTT. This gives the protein CATTRTGRTGELFF.

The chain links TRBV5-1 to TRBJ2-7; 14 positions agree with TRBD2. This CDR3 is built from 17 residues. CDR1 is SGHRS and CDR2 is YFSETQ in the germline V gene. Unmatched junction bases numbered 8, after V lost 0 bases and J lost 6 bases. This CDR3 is CASSLGVGLAGVSEQYF. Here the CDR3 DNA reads TGCGCCAGCAGCTTGGGCGTGGGACTAGCGGGAGTAAGCGAGCAGTACTTC.

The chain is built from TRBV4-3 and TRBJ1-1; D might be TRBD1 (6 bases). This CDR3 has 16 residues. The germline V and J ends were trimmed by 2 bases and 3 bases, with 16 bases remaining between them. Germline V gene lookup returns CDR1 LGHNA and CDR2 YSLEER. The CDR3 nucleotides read TGCGCCAGCAGCCAAAGCGTAGGGAACAGGGACACTGAAGCTTTCTTT. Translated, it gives CASSQSVGNRDTEAFF.

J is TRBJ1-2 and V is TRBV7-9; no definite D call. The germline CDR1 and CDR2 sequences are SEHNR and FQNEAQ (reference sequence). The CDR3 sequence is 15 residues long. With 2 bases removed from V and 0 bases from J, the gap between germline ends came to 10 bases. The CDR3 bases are TGTGCCAGCAGCTTAACAGTGAAAACTAACTATGGCTACACCTTC. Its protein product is CASSLTVKTNYGYTF.

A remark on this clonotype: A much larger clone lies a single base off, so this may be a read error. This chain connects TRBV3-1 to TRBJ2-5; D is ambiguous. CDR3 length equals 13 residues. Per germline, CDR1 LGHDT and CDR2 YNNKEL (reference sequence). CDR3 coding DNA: TGTGCCAGCAGCCCGACCGTCCAAGGGACCCAGTACTTC. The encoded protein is CASSPTVQGTQYF.

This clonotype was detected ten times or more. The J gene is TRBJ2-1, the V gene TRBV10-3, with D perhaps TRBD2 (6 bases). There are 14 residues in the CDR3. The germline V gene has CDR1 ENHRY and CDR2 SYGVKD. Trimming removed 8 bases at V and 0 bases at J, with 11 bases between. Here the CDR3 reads CAIGDGSSYNEQFF. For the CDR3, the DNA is TGTGCCATCGGAGACGGGAGCTCCTACAATGAGCAGTTCTTC.

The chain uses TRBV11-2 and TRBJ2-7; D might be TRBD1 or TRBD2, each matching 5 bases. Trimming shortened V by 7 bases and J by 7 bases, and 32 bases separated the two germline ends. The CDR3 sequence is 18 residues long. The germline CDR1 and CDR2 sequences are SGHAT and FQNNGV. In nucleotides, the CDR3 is TGTGCCAGCAACCCCCACTCCTTTGTTGGGGAGTCCGAGGGGGAGCAGTACTTC. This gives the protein CASNPHSFVGESEGEQYF.

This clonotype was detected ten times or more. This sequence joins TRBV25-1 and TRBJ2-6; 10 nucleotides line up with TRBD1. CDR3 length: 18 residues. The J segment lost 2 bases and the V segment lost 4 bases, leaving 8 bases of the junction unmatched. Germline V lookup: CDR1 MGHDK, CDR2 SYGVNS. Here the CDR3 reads CASSAGTGAYTGANVLTF. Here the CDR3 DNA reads TGTGCCAGCAGTGCCGGGACAGGGGCCTACACTGGGGCCAACGTCCTGACTTTC.

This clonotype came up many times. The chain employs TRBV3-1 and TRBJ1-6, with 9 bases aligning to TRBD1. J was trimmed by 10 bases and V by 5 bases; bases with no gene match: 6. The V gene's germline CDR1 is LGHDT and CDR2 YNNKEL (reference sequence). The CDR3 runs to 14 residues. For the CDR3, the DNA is TGTGCCAGCAGCGAGGGACAGGGATACTCACCCCTCCACTTT. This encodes CASSEGQGYSPLHF. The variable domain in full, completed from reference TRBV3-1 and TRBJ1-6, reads DTAVSQTPKYLVTQMGNDKSIKCEQNLGHDTMYWYKQDSKKFLKIMFSYNNKELIINETVPNRFSPKSPDKAHLNLHINSLELGDSAVYFCASSEGQGYSPLHFGNGTRLTVT.

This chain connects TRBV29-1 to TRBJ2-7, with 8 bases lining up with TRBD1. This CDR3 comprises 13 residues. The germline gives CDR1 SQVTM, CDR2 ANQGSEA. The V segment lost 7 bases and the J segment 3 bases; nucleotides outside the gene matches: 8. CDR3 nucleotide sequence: TGCAGCGCCGCAGGGGACAGGAACTACGAGCAGTACTTC. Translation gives CSAAGDRNYEQYF.

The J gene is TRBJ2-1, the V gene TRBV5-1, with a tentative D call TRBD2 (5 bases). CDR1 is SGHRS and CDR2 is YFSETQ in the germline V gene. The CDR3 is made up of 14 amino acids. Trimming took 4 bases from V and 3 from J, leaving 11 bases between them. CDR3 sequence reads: CASSRADYYNEQFF. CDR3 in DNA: TGCGCCAGCAGCCGAGCGGATTACTACAATGAGCAGTTCTTC.

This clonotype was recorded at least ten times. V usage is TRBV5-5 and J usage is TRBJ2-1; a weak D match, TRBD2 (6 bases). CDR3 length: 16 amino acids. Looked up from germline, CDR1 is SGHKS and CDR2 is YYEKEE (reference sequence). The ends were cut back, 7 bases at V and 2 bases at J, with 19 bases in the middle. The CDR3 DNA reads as TGTGCCAGCCTAAGGGGACTTAGCGGAACCTACAATGAGCAGTTCTTC. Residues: CASLRGLSGTYNEQFF. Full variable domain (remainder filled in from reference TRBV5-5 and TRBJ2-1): DAGVTQSPTHLIKTRGQQVTLRCSPISGHKSVSWYQQVLGQGPQFIFQYYEKEERGRGNFPDRFSARQFPNYSSELNVNALLLGDSALYLCASLRGLSGTYNEQFFGPGTRLTVL.

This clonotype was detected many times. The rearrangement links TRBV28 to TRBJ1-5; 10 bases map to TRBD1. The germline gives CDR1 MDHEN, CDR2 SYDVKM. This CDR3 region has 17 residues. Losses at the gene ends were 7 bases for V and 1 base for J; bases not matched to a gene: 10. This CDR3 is CASNGDRGYLSNQPQHF. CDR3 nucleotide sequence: TGTGCCAGCAACGGGGACAGGGGCTATCTGAGCAATCAGCCCCAGCATTTT.

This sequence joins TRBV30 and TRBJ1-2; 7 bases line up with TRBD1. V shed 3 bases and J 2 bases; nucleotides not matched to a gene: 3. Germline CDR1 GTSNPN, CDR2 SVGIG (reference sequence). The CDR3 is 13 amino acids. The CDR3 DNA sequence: TGTGCCTGGAGGGCAGGGGGGAACTATGGCTACACCTTC. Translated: CAWRAGGNYGYTF.

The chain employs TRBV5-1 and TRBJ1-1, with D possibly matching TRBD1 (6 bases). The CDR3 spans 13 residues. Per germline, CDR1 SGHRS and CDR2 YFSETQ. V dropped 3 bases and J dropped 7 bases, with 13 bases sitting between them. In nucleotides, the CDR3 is TGCGCCAGCAGCTACGACAGGACCGGTGAAGCTTTCTTT. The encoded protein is CASSYDRTGEAFF.